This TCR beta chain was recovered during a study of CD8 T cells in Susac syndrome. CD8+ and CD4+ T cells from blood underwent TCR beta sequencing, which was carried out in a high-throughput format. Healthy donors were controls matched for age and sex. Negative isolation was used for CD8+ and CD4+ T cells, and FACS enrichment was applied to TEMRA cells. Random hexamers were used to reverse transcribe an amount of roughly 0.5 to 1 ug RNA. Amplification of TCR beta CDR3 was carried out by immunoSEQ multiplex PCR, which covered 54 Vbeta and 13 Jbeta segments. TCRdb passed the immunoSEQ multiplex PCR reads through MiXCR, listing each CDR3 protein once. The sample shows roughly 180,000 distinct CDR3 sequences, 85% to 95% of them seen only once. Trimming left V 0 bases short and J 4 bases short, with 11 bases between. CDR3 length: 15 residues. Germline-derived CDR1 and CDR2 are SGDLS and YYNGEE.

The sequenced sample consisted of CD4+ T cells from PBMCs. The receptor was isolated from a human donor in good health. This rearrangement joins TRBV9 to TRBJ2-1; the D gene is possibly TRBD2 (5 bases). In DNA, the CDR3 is TGTGCCAGCAGCGTAGGGATTAGCGTATACAATGAGCAGTTCTTC. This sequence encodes CASSVGISVYNEQFF. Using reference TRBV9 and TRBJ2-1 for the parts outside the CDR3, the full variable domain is DSGVTQTPKHLITATGQRVTLRCSPRSGDLSVYWYQQSLDQGLQFLIQYYNGEERAKGNILERFSAQQFPDLHSELNLSSLELGDSALYFCASSVGISVYNEQFFGPGTRLTVL.